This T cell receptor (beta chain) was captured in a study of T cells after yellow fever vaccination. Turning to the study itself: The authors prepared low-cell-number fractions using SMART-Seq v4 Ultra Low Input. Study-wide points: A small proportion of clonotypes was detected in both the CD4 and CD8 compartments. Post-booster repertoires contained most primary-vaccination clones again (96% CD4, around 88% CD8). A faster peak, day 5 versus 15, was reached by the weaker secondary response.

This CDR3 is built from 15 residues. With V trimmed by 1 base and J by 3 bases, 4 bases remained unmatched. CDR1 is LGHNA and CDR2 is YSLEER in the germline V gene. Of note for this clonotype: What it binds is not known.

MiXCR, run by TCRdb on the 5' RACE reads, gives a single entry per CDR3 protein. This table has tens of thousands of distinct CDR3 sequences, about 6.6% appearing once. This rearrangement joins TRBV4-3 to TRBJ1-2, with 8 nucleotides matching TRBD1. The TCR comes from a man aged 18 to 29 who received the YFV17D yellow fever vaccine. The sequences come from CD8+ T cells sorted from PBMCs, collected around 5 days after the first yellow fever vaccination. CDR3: CASSQAGTGHYGYTF. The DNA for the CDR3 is TGCGCCAGCAGCCAAGCCGGGACAGGCCACTATGGCTACACCTTC.